A selection of T cell receptor beta chains follows, all from one sample in a study of control samples from healthy donors and cancer patients. TCRdb's table, derived via immunoSEQ multiplex PCR, lists solely in-frame clones and lacks some. The table records about 250,000 clones, over 75% of them present only once. The material sequenced was PBMCs. These receptor sequences come from a woman aged 60-70 years with lung cancer. CDR3s include the opening cysteine and the closing phenylalanine or tryptophan. The D gene is left open where the match is weak. Rows give clone size only sometimes, using once, few, many, or a class for an expanded clone.

size: NA; V: TRBV19; length: 14; J: TRBJ2-5; D: NA; DNA: TGTGCCAGTAGTATCGGACGGACCCAAGAGACCCAGTACTTC; CDR3: CASSIGRTQETQYF
size: NA; V: TRBV3-1/TRBV3-2; length: 16; J: TRBJ2-2; D: NA; DNA: TGTGCCAGCAGCTACGGGATACAGGGGAGGACCGGGGAGCTGTTTTTT; CDR3: CASSYGIQGRTGELFF
size: NA; V: TRBV15; length: 16; J: TRBJ2-3; D: TRBD1; DNA: TGTGCCACCAGCAGAGACCGGGACAGGGTTACAGATACGCAGTATTTT; CDR3: CATSRDRDRVTDTQYF
size: once; V: TRBV6-5; length: 14; J: TRBJ2-3; D: NA; DNA: TGTGCCAGCGTTCAAGCGGGTTCCCCAGATACGCAGTATTTT; CDR3: CASVQAGSPDTQYF
size: NA; V: TRBV2; length: 12; J: TRBJ1-5; D: NA; DNA: TGTGCCAGCAGTCCACAGGGACAGCCCCAGCATTTT; CDR3: CASSPQGQPQHF
size: NA; V: TRBV4-1; length: 16; J: TRBJ2-3; D: TRBD2; DNA: TGCGCCAGCAGCCGCCAACTAGCGGGGGACACAGATACGCAGTATTTT; CDR3: CASSRQLAGDTDTQYF
size: NA; V: TRBV3-1/TRBV3-2; length: 15; J: TRBJ1-1; D: NA; DNA: TGTGCCAGCAGCACGACTGAGGGGTTGAACACTGAAGCTTTCTTT; CDR3: CASSTTEGLNTEAFF
size: NA; V: TRBV12-2; length: 12; J: TRBJ2-3; D: NA; DNA: TGTGCACCCCCGAGGCGGACAGATACGCAGTATTTT; CDR3: CAPPRRTDTQYF
size: NA; V: TRBV4-2; length: 20; J: TRBJ2-1; D: TRBD2; DNA: TGTGCCAGCAGCCAAGAAAGGTCTAGCGGGAGTGGGCCCGGCTACAATGAGCAGTTCTTC; CDR3: CASSQERSSGSGPGYNEQFF
size: few; V: TRBV27; length: 13; J: TRBJ2-2; D: NA; DNA: TGTGCCAGCAGTTTAGAGCGAGGCGGGGAGCTGTTTTTT; CDR3: CASSLERGGELFF
size: NA; V: TRBV19; length: 14; J: TRBJ1-1; D: TRBD1; DNA: TGTGCCAGTAAGGGGGCCAGGGCGGACACTGAAGCTTTCTTT; CDR3: CASKGARADTEAFF
size: NA; V: TRBV5-5; length: 14; J: TRBJ1-6; D: NA; DNA: TGTGCCAGCAGCACGAGCTCCTATAATTCACCCCTCCACTTT; CDR3: CASSTSSYNSPLHF
size: NA; V: TRBV6-6; length: 15; J: TRBJ1-5; D: TRBD1; DNA: TGTGCCAGCAGTTACGGGGACAGGAGCAATCAGCCCCAGCATTTT; CDR3: CASSYGDRSNQPQHF
size: NA; V: TRBV6-4; length: 13; J: TRBJ1-2; D: NA; DNA: TGTGCCTTCCGAGGAAGTTTCGCCTATGGCTACACCTTC; CDR3: CAFRGSFAYGYTF
size: NA; V: TRBV4-1; length: 17; J: TRBJ1-5; D: NA; DNA: TGCGCCAGCAGCCCTCTAGAGGGGAGATATAGCAATCAGCCCCAGCATTTT; CDR3: CASSPLEGRYSNQPQHF
size: few; V: TRBV19; length: 17; J: TRBJ2-2; D: TRBD1; DNA: TGTGCCAGTAGTGCTAGTCCCGGGACAGGGAACACCGGGGAGCTGTTTTTT; CDR3: CASSASPGTGNTGELFF
size: NA; V: TRBV28; length: 14; J: TRBJ1-5; D: TRBD1; DNA: TGTGCCAGCAGACCGAGACAGGGCCTGGAGCCCCAGCATTTT; CDR3: CASRPRQGLEPQHF
size: NA; V: TRBV6-5; length: 14; J: TRBJ1-2; D: TRBD1; DNA: TGTGCCAGCAGGGAGGGGGCGACGGGAAGTGGCTACACCTTC; CDR3: CASREGATGSGYTF
size: NA; V: TRBV3-1/TRBV3-2; length: 15; J: TRBJ2-3; D: NA; DNA: TGTGCCAGCAGCCAAGACTTAGGATTCCGGATCGGGCAGTATTTT; CDR3: CASSQDLGFRIGQYF
size: few; V: TRBV5-1; length: 14; J: TRBJ1-1; D: TRBD1; DNA: TGCGCCAGCAGCCAGCAGGGGGCGAACACTGAAGCTTTCTTT; CDR3: CASSQQGANTEAFF